This entry lists 25 T cell receptor beta chains sequenced from one sample in a study of cytomegalovirus exposure and HLA in healthy donors. The protocol was immunoSEQ multiplex PCR, while the TCRdb copy is restricted to in-frame clones and leaves out a portion. The sample has about 130,000 clones, 89% seen once; the top ten hold roughly 2%. The specimen was PBMCs. The receptors come from a woman aged 18 to 35 in good health and CMV-seronegative.

V is TRBV6-5 and J is TRBJ1-2; D is uncertain. Germline CDR1 reads MNHEY; CDR2 reads SVGAGI. Trimming left V 6 bases short and J 6 bases short, with 11 bases between. The CDR3 has 12 residues. The CDR3 loop reads CASSPRGDGYTF. The CDR3 DNA follows: TGTGCCAGCAGCCCCCGCGGAGATGGCTACACCTTC.

The rearrangement links TRBV6-5 to TRBJ1-2, with 10 positions matching TRBD1. V shed 3 bases and J 4 bases; nucleotides not matched to a gene: 5. The CDR3 length is 15 residues. In germline, CDR1 is MNHEY, CDR2 SVGAGI. The CDR3 reads CASSYRDRGAYGYTF. The CDR3 nucleotides read TGTGCCAGCAGTTATCGGGACAGGGGTGCCTATGGCTACACCTTC.

This sequence joins TRBV5-1 and TRBJ2-3; 8 bases agree with TRBD1. The CDR3 totals 15 residues. V was clipped by 5 bases and J by 3 bases; unmatched bases: 8. CDR1 is SGHRS and CDR2 is YFSETQ in the germline V gene. The CDR3 region is CASRQQGARTDTQYF. Here the CDR3 DNA reads TGCGCCAGCAGACAGCAGGGGGCGCGGACAGATACGCAGTATTTT.

The chain combines TRBV7-3 with TRBJ1-1, with 10 nucleotides matching TRBD1. This CDR3 is 16 amino acids long. In germline, CDR1 is SGHTA, CDR2 FQGTGA. The J segment lost 3 bases and the V segment lost 2 bases, leaving 6 bases of the junction unmatched. CDR3 amino acids: CASSLLTGGWDTEAFF. The CDR3 DNA reads TGTGCCAGCAGCTTACTGACAGGGGGCTGGGACACTGAAGCTTTCTTT.

V gene TRBV19 combines with J gene TRBJ1-5, with 9 bases fitting TRBD1. V lost 4 bases to trimming and J lost 4 bases; unmatched junction nucleotides: 17. Germline loops: CDR1 LNHDA, CDR2 SQIVND (reference sequence). The CDR3 consists of 19 residues. Here the CDR3 DNA reads TGTGCCAGTAGTAGAGTAGGACAGGGGTTTCGGTCTTTAAATCAGCCCCAGCATTTT. Translating gives CASSRVGQGFRSLNQPQHF.

The chain links TRBV11-3 to TRBJ2-7; possibly TRBD1 for D (5 bases). Between the trimmed V and J ends, which lost 1 base and 1 base, there was a span of 8 bases. The CDR3 length is 14 residues. Per germline, CDR1 SGHNT and CDR2 YENEEA. CDR3 in amino acids: CASSLGAGSYEQYF. The CDR3 DNA reads TGTGCCAGCAGCTTAGGGGCAGGGTCCTACGAGCAGTACTTC.

The J gene is TRBJ2-7, the V gene TRBV19, with 11 bases aligning to TRBD1. V lost 7 bases to trimming and J lost 3 bases; unmatched junction nucleotides: 8. The germline V gene has CDR1 LNHDA and CDR2 SQIVND (reference sequence). The CDR3 spans 15 residues. DNA of the CDR3: TGTGCCAGTACGGCATCCGGGACAGGGGGCTACGAGCAGTACTTC. This translates into CASTASGTGGYEQYF.

The V call is TRBV7-2, the J call TRBJ1-4; TRBD1 matches at 7 bases. The CDR3 contains 16 residues. With V trimmed by 1 base and J by 7 bases, 9 bases remained unmatched. Germline-derived CDR1 and CDR2 are SGHTA and FQGNSA. CDR3 in amino acids: CASSLGRTGQGEKLFF. CDR3 in DNA: TGTGCCAGCAGCTTAGGTAGGACAGGTCAAGGTGAAAAACTGTTTTTT.

The chain combines TRBV27 with TRBJ2-7; 13 positions match TRBD2. Germline V gives CDR1 MNHEY, CDR2 SMNVEV (reference sequence). Unmatched junction bases numbered 8, after V lost 5 bases and J lost 4 bases. This CDR3 spans 16 amino acids. The CDR3, as DNA: TGTGCCAGCAGTCCGTTGGGGACTAGCGGGACGTACGAGCAGTACTTC. This translates into CASSPLGTSGTYEQYF.

To note about this clone: A read error may account for a junction end that differs from germline. The chain employs TRBV7-7 and TRBJ2-3; D gene ambiguous. The CDR3 consists of 15 residues. CDR1 is SSHAT, CDR2 FNYEAQ, per germline (reference sequence). The CDR3 region has the DNA TGTGCTAGCAGCCTAGGGCAGAATGCCAGATATACGCAGTATTTT. Its protein is CASSLGQNARYTQYF. The complete variable domain, with remaining parts taken from reference TRBV7-7 and TRBJ2-3, reads GAGVSQSPRYKVTKRGQDVTLRCDPISSHATLYWYQQALGQGPEFLTYFNYEAQPDKSGLPSDRFSAERPEGSISTLTIQRTEQRDSAMYRCASSLGQNARYTQYFGPGTRLTVL.

This chain's CDR3 is CASSPVGGQQEKLFF. The DNA for the CDR3 is TGCGCCAGCAGCCCAGTTGGGGGACAGCAGGAAAAACTGTTTTTT. The chain employs TRBV5-1 and TRBJ1-4, with 7 positions matching TRBD1. Unmatched junction bases numbered 11, after V lost 4 bases and J lost 8 bases. The CDR3 contains 15 residues. CDR1 SGHRS and CDR2 YFSETQ come from the germline V gene.

The chain links TRBV5-1 to TRBJ2-3, with 9 bases aligning to TRBD1. Trimming at V came to 3 bases and at J to 2 bases, leaving 7 bases not matched to a gene. This CDR3 comprises 16 residues. Germline CDR1 reads SGHRS; CDR2 reads YFSETQ. The CDR3: CASSSPRDRDTDTQYF. The CDR3 DNA reads TGCGCCAGCAGCTCACCCCGGGACAGGGACACAGATACGCAGTATTTT.

The chain employs TRBV11-2 and TRBJ2-7, with unresolved D. Trimming removed 1 base from V and 1 base from J, with 8 bases in between. The CDR3 consists of 14 residues. CDR1 is SGHAT and CDR2 is FQNNGV in the germline V gene. Here the CDR3 reads CASSLGQLSYEQYF. The CDR3, as DNA: TGTGCCAGCAGCTTAGGTCAGTTATCCTACGAGCAGTACTTC.

This clone was detected a few times. The genes are TRBV5-6 and TRBJ1-2; tentative D call: TRBD1 (5 bases). Germline CDR1 and CDR2: SGHDT and YYEEEE. The V end lost 0 bases, the J end lost 6 bases, and 9 bases lay between the germline ends. The CDR3 is made up of 13 amino acids. The CDR3 region is CASSLDRRDGYTF. In nucleotides, the CDR3 is TGTGCCAGCAGCTTGGACAGGAGGGATGGCTACACCTTC.

The chain joins TRBV9 to TRBJ1-1; 9 bases line up with TRBD1. The CDR3 totals 17 residues. Germline CDR1 and CDR2: SGDLS and YYNGEE. V dropped 3 bases and J dropped 0; count of bases not matched to a gene: 9. CDR3 amino acids: CASSGSRGTGMNTEAFF. The DNA of the CDR3 is TGTGCCAGCAGCGGTAGTAGGGGGACAGGGATGAACACTGAAGCTTTCTTT.

J is TRBJ2-7 and V is TRBV27; a possible D gene is TRBD1 (6 bases). Deletions cut 6 bases from V and 1 base from J, with 10 bases between. The V gene's germline CDR1 is MNHEY and CDR2 SMNVEV (reference sequence). CDR3 length: 13 amino acids. CDR3 bases: TGTGCCAGCAGACAGACAGGTTCCTACGAGCAGTACTTC. Its protein product is CASRQTGSYEQYF.

This clone has just one count. This chain uses TRBV7-9 with TRBJ2-3, with 11 positions matching TRBD2. The CDR3 has 16 amino acids. With V trimmed by 1 base and J by 2 bases, 2 bases remained unmatched. Germline V gene lookup returns CDR1 SEHNR and CDR2 FQNEAQ (reference sequence). CDR3 in amino acids: CASSLVAGGITDTQYF. CDR3 DNA sequence: TGTGCCAGCAGCTTAGTAGCGGGAGGGATCACAGATACGCAGTATTTT.

J is TRBJ2-2 and V is TRBV2; 7 nucleotides line up with TRBD2. Germline trimming cut 2 bases from V and 3 bases from J; bases unmatched to any gene: 3. The CDR3 consists of 15 residues. The germline V gene encodes CDR1 SNHLY and CDR2 FYNNEI. Here the CDR3 DNA reads TGTGCCAGCAGTGAATGGGCGGGAGACACCGGGGAGCTGTTTTTT. It is translated as CASSEWAGDTGELFF.

The chain carries TRBV25-1 and TRBJ2-7, with a weak D call TRBD2 (5 bases). CDR3 length: 16 amino acids. The germline CDR1 and CDR2 sequences are MGHDK and SYGVNS. V lost 4 bases and J lost 4, with 20 bases in between. The CDR3 loop is CASSAVVEDEGYEQYF. DNA of the CDR3: TGTGCCAGCAGTGCCGTGGTGGAGGATGAGGGTTACGAGCAGTACTTC.

The CDR3 protein is CASSQPFSGQPQHF. DNA for the CDR3: TGCGCCAGCAGCCAACCCTTCTCAGGGCAGCCCCAGCATTTT. This chain links TRBV4-1 with TRBJ1-5; tentatively, D is TRBD1 (5 bases). CDR1 and CDR2 (germline): MGHRA, YSYEKL. The CDR3 length is 14 residues. Trimming removed 2 bases at V and 7 bases at J, with 12 bases between.

The V gene is TRBV5-3, the J gene TRBJ2-1, with 11 bases identical to TRBD2. TRBV5-3 is an open reading frame whose function is uncertain. This CDR3 comprises 15 residues. Trimming cost V 5 bases and J 3 bases; bases outside gene matches: 4. The CDR3 spells CARRTGTSGYNEQFF. CDR3 nucleotide sequence: TGTGCCAGAAGAACCGGGACTAGCGGCTACAATGAGCAGTTCTTC.

The rearrangement joins TRBV11-2 to TRBJ2-7; 9 positions match TRBD2. J lost 0 bases, V lost 6 bases, and 6 bases had no gene match. This CDR3 region has 15 residues. Germline V gene data show CDR1 as SGHAT and CDR2 as FQNNGV. The DNA for the CDR3 is TGTGCCAGCAGTTGGAGTAGCGGGAGCTCCTACGAGCAGTACTTC. Translation: CASSWSSGSSYEQYF. The full variable domain, in which reference TRBV11-2 and TRBJ2-7 provide the parts outside the CDR3, is EAGVAQSPRYKIIEKRQSVAFWCNPISGHATLYWYQQILGQGPKLLIQFQNNGVVDDSQLPKDRFSAERLKGVDSTLKIQPAKLEDSAVYLCASSWSSGSSYEQYFGPGTRLTVT.

The count of this clone is one. The chain recombines TRBV10-2 with TRBJ2-7, with a tentative D call TRBD2 (6 bases). The CDR3 is 13 amino acids. Between the trimmed V and J ends, which lost 5 bases and 0 bases, there was a span of 8 bases. Germline V gene data show CDR1 as WSHSY and CDR2 as SAAADI. The CDR3 DNA follows: TGCGCCAGCAGTTGGGACTTCTCCTACGAGCAGTACTTC. Translation gives CASSWDFSYEQYF.

V and J are TRBV15 and TRBJ2-3; 7 bases agree with TRBD2. From germline, CDR1 is LNHNV and CDR2 YYDKDF (reference sequence). CDR3 length: 14 amino acids. Trimming took 0 bases from V and 8 from J; bases not matched to a gene: 5. The CDR3 here is CATSRDVVAGTQYF. The CDR3 nucleotides read TGTGCCACCAGCAGAGATGTAGTAGCGGGTACGCAGTATTTT.

This chain uses TRBV27 with TRBJ1-1; no firm D call. Germline CDR1 MNHEY, CDR2 SMNVEV (reference sequence). This CDR3 is built from 13 residues. Between the trimmed V and J ends, which lost 6 bases and 5 bases, there was a span of 13 bases. CDR3 DNA sequence: TGTGCCAGCAGCACATTTGGGAGGACTGAAGCTTTCTTT. Its protein is CASSTFGRTEAFF.